The text below deals with one T cell receptor beta chain. Sequenced by immunoSEQ multiplex PCR; TCRdb stores in-frame clones only, minus some. There are 300,000 to 400,000 clones in the sample; less than 75% occur only once, and 10% lies in the top ten. This entry belongs to a study of shared clonotypes between healthy human individuals. Material: memory CD4+ T cells sorted from blood. Specified subset: CD45RA-negative fraction. This TCR derives from a man between 25 and 39 years old in good health.

DNA of the CDR3: TGTGCCTGGAGTGGACTAGTATCGGGGGAGCAGTACTTC. Its translation: CAWSGLVSGEQYF. The chain has TRBV30 and TRBJ2-7; the D gene is possibly TRBD2 (6 bases). The CDR3 is made up of 13 amino acids. Germline lookup yields CDR1 GTSNPN and CDR2 SVGIG (reference sequence). With 1 base removed from V and 7 bases from J, the gap between germline ends came to 14 bases.